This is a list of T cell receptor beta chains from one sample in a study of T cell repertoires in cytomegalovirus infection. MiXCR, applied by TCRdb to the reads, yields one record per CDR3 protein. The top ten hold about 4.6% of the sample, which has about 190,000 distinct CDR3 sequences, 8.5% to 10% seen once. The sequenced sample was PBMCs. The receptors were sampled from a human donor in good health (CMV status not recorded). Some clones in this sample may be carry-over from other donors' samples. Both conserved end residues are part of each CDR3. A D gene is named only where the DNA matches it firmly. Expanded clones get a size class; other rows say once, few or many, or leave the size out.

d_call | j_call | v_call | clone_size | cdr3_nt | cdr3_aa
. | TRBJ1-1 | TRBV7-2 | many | TGTGCCAGCAGCCCGTACAGGGTGGTGAACACTGAAGCTTTCTTT | CASSPYRVVNTEAFF
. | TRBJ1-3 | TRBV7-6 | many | TGTGCCAGCAGCTTAGCTGCTGGAAACACCATATATTTT | CASSLAAGNTIYF
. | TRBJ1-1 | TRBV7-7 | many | TGTGCCAGCAGCCCCATCACAAGGAACACTGAAGCTTTCTTT | CASSPITRNTEAFF
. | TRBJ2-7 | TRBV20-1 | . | TGCAGTGCTAGAGATCTGGCTAGTAGCTCCTACGAGCAGTACTTC | CSARDLASSSYEQYF
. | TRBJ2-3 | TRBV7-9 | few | TGTGCCTTACCTTATACCGGGTCTTCTGATACGCAGTATTTT | CALPYTGSSDTQYF
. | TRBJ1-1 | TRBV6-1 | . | TGTGCCAGCAGTCATAGGGCCGCTGAAGCTTTCTTT | CASSHRAAEAFF
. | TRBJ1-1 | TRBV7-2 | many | TGTGCCAGCAGCTTAGAGGTGACAGTTGGAGCTTTCTTT | CASSLEVTVGAFF
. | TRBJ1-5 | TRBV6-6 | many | TGTGCCAGCAGTTACTCGCCCACAGGAGGGAATCAGCCCCAGCATTTT | CASSYSPTGGNQPQHF
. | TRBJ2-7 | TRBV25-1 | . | TGTGCCAGCTCCGGAGTCGAGCAGTACTTC | CASSGVEQYF
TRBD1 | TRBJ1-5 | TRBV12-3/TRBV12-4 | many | TGTGCCAGCAGTTTAGACAGGGGGCTAGGGGGCAATCAGCCCCAGCATTTT | CASSLDRGLGGNQPQHF
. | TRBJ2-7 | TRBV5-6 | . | TGTGCCAGCAGCTGGCAGGGGCGAGAGCAGTACTTC | CASSWQGREQYF
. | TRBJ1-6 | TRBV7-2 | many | TGTGCCAGCAGCCCCGGGACCCCTAGGACCCTCCACTTT | CASSPGTPRTLHF
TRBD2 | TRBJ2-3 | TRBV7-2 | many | TGTGCCAGCAGCTTAACTCTAGCGGGGGGGCTGGTTACGCAGTATTTT | CASSLTLAGGLVTQYF
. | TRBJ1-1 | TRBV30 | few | TGTGCCTGGGGTGAAGCTTTCTTT | CAWGEAFF
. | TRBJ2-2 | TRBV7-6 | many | TGTGCCAGCAGCTTTAGCGGCCTCGCGAACACCGGGGAGCTGTTTTTT | CASSFSGLANTGELFF
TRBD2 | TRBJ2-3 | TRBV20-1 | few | TGCAGTGCCCCAGGACTAGCGGGAGCAGATACGCAGTATTTT | CSAPGLAGADTQYF
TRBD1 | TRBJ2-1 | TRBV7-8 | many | TGTGCCAGCAGCTTAGACCCACAGGGGAATGAGCAGTTCTTC | CASSLDPQGNEQFF
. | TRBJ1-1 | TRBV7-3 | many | TGTGCCAGCAGCTTAAATCCTGGTGGACATGGGAACACTGAAGCTTTCTTT | CASSLNPGGHGNTEAFF
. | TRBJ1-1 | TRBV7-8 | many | TGTGCCAGCAGCCCACCGACCCCTCTCGCGGGCACTGAAGCTTTCTTT | CASSPPTPLAGTEAFF
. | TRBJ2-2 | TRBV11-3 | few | TGTGCCAGCATCGCGGACAGTAGAGGTGCCGGGGAGCTGTTTTTT | CASIADSRGAGELFF
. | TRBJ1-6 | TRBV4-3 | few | TGCGCCAGCAGCCAAGACCATAATTCACCCCTCCACTTT | CASSQDHNSPLHF
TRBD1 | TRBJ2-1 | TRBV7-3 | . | TGTGCCAGCAGCCTCGGACAGGTTGGGAATGAGCAGTTCTTC | CASSLGQVGNEQFF
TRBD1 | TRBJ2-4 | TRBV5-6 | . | TGTGCCAGCAGCTTGGATGCCGGACAGGGTCTTTACTTC | CASSLDAGQGLYF
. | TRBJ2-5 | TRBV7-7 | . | TGTGCTAGCAGCTTAGTGTCGTCGGGAGAGACCCAGTACTTC | CASSLVSSGETQYF
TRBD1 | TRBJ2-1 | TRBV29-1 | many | TGCAGCGTCTCCACAGGGGGAGCGGAGCAGTTCTTC | CSVSTGGAEQFF
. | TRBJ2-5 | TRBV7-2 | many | TGTGCCAGCAGCTTAGTCAGGGCTTCGGAGACCCAGTACTTC | CASSLVRASETQYF
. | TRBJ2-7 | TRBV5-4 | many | TGTGCCAGCAGCTTCCGGGGGCCATCCTACGAGCAGTACTTC | CASSFRGPSYEQYF
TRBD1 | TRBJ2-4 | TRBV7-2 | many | TGTGCCAGCAGCACTCGACAGGGGTCCAAAAACATTCAGTACTTC | CASSTRQGSKNIQYF
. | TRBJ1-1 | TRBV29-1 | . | TGCAGCGTTTATACGGCAATTAACACTGAAGCTTTCTTT | CSVYTAINTEAFF
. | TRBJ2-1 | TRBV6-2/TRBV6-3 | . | TGTGCCAGCAGTCACAAACGGGACTCTGGTGAGCAGTTCTTC | CASSHKRDSGEQFF
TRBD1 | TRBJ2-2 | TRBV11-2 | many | TGTGCCAGCATCAGGACAGGGGGCGGTACCGGGGAGCTGTTTTTT | CASIRTGGGTGELFF
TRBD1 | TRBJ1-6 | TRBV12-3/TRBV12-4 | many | TGTGCCAGCAGCAGAAACAGGGGGAACGGTTCACCCCTCCACTTT | CASSRNRGNGSPLHF
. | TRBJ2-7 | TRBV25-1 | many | TGTGCCAGCAGTGAAATGGGCTCGATCGCATACGAGCAGTACTTC | CASSEMGSIAYEQYF
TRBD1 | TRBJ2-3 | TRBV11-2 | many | TGTGCCAGCAGCTTGCGGAGGGACGGGACAGGGAGCACAGATACGCAGTATTTT | CASSLRRDGTGSTDTQYF
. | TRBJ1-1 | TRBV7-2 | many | TGTGCCAGCAGCTTAGGGATCACTGAAGCTTTCTTT | CASSLGITEAFF
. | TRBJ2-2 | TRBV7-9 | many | TGTGCCAGCAGTTACGGACTTATCGGGGAGCTGTTTTTT | CASSYGLIGELFF
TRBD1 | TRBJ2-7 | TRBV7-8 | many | TGTGCCAGCAGCCATAGGAGAGTCGGGACAGGGGTAATCGAGCAGTACTTC | CASSHRRVGTGVIEQYF
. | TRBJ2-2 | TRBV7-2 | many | TGTGCCAGCAGCTTAGAAGGCCTCACCGGGGAGCTGTTTTTT | CASSLEGLTGELFF
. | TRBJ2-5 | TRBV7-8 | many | TGTGCCAGCAGCGAGTTGGCTGCCTTAGTTTACGGGGAGACCCAGTACTTC | CASSELAALVYGETQYF
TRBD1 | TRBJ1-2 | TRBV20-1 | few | TGCAGTGCTAGACGGACAGGGATTACTAACTATGGCTACACCTTC | CSARRTGITNYGYTF
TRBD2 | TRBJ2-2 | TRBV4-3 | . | TGCGCCAGCAGCCCTGAGCGGGGGGGCCGCTGGACCGGGGAGCTGTTTTTT | CASSPERGGRWTGELFF
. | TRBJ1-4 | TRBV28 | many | TGTGCCAGCAGTTATTCGACAGTCGCAACTAATGAAAAACTGTTTTTT | CASSYSTVATNEKLFF
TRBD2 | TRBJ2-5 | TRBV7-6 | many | TGTGCCAGCGGAAATGGACTAGCGGGAACCCAGTACTTC | CASGNGLAGTQYF
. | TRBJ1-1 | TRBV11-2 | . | TGTGCCAGCAGCCAGGCGGGGACTGAAGCTTTCTTT | CASSQAGTEAFF
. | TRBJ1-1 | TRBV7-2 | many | TGTGCCAGCAGCTTATCCAGCTTGAACACTGAAGCTTTCTTT | CASSLSSLNTEAFF
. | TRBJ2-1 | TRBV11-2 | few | TGTGCCAGCAGCTTAGAACTTACACAAGCAGGTGAGCAGTTCTTC | CASSLELTQAGEQFF
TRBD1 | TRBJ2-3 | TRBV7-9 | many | TGTGCCAGCAGCTCCACAGGGGATCAACACACAGATACGCAGTATTTT | CASSSTGDQHTDTQYF
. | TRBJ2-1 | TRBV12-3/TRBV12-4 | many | TGTGCCAGCAGTTTACGTGGGACTGGTAACAATGAGCAGTTCTTC | CASSLRGTGNNEQFF
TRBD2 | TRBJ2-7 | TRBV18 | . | TGTGCCAGCTCTCCCGGTGCGGGAGGACTCTCCTACGAGCAGTACTTC | CASSPGAGGLSYEQYF
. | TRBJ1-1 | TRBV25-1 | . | TGTGCCAGCAGTGAATATAAGGGGGACACTGAAGCTTTCTTT | CASSEYKGDTEAFF
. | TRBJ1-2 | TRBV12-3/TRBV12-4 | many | TGTGCCAGCAGTTCTACAGGGTGGGATGGCTACACCTTC | CASSSTGWDGYTF
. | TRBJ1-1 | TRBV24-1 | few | TGTGCCACCAGTGATTTGTCCCGGACAGTTTTCTTT | CATSDLSRTVFF
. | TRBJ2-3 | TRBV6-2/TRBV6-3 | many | TGTGCCAGCAGTACCACAGGGCTCGGCACAGATACGCAGTATTTT | CASSTTGLGTDTQYF
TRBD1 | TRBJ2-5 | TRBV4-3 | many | TGCGCCAGCAGCCAAGAATTACGGGGACAGGGAGAGACCCAGTACTTC | CASSQELRGQGETQYF
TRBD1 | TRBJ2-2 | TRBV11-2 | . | TGTGCCAGCAGCATCCGGGGACAGGGCACCGGGGAGCTGTTTTTT | CASSIRGQGTGELFF
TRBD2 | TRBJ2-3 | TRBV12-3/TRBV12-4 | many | TGTGCCAGCAGTTCTTCCTCGGGAGGGCGGGGGTTCACGCAGTATTTT | CASSSSSGGRGFTQYF
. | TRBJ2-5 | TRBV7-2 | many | TGTGCCAGCAGCTTACTGTTCGGCCAGCAAGAGACCCAGTACTTC | CASSLLFGQQETQYF
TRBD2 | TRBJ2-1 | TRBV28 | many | TGTGCCAGCAGTTCTCGAGTTGGTAGCGGGCTGTACAATGAGCAGTTCTTC | CASSSRVGSGLYNEQFF
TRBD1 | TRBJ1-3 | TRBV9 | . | TGTGCCAGCAGCGTGAGTACAGGGGTCCCTGGAAACACCATATATTTT | CASSVSTGVPGNTIYF